These 19 T cell receptor beta chains share one sample of origin, sequenced in a study of blood T cell dynamics during melanoma immunotherapy. The time point here: week 3, after first cycle of checkpoint inhibitor. Profiled with immunoSEQ multiplex PCR; TCRdb holds only in-frame clones, not every one. The profile shows 25,000 to 30,000 clones, approximately 83% of them singletons. Sample: blood, taken from a patient treated with checkpoint blockade. The receptors derive from a human donor with melanoma.

This rearrangement joins TRBV7-2 to TRBJ2-1; 10 positions agree with TRBD2. The CDR3 is 13 amino acids. V shed 5 bases and J 13 bases; nucleotides not matched to a gene: 8. CDR1 and CDR2 (germline): SGHTA, FQGNSA. The CDR3 reads CASSPLAGETQFF. CDR3 coding DNA: TGTGCCAGCAGCCCCCTAGCGGGGGAAACCCAGTTCTTC.

The CDR3 loop reads CSVVKGTYEQYF. CDR3 DNA sequence: TGCAGCGTTGTCAAGGGTACCTACGAGCAGTACTTC. The chain recombines TRBV29-1 with TRBJ2-7; no clear D. The V end lost 4 bases, the J end lost 2 bases, and 9 bases lay between the germline ends. The CDR3 contains 12 residues. Germline-derived CDR1 and CDR2 are SQVTM and ANQGSEA.

The chain has TRBV10-3 and TRBJ1-5; 10 nucleotides match TRBD1. Trimming removed 10 bases from V and 3 bases from J; junction bases left unmatched: 9. Per the germline V gene, CDR1 is ENHRY and CDR2 is SYGVKD. The CDR3 extends over 15 amino acids. CDR3: CATKATGGDNQPQHF. The CDR3 coding sequence is TGTGCCACCAAGGCGACAGGGGGCGACAATCAGCCCCAGCATTTT.

The chain carries TRBV28 and TRBJ2-1, with D possibly matching TRBD1 (7 bases). Trimming removed 6 bases at V and 2 bases at J, with 17 bases between. This CDR3 is built from 16 residues. Germline V gives CDR1 MDHEN, CDR2 SYDVKM. The CDR3 spells CASSSQTGRTYNEQFF. The CDR3 DNA is TGTGCCAGCAGCTCCCAGACAGGGAGGACCTACAATGAGCAGTTCTTC.

The chain recombines TRBV5-1 with TRBJ2-3; TRBD1 matches at 8 bases. This CDR3 is 17 amino acids long. Germline loops: CDR1 SGHRS, CDR2 YFSETQ. V gave up 3 bases and J gave up 0 bases; unmatched junction bases: 9. CDR3 protein: CASSWGQVSSSTDTQYF. CDR3 nucleotides: TGCGCCAGCAGCTGGGGACAGGTTTCTTCTAGCACAGATACGCAGTATTTT.

There are a few counts of this clone. The V call is TRBV6-6, the J call TRBJ2-7, with no clear D. The germline V and J ends were trimmed by 6 bases and 1 base, with 7 bases remaining between them. The length of the CDR3 is 12 residues. Per the germline V gene, CDR1 is MNHNY and CDR2 is SVGAGI (reference sequence). The CDR3 protein is CASRGSSYEQYF. CDR3 bases: TGTGCCAGCAGGGGTAGTTCCTACGAGCAGTACTTC.

The rearrangement links TRBV28 to TRBJ1-3; possible D gene TRBD1, 6 bases. This CDR3 comprises 13 residues. Germline values: CDR1 MDHEN, CDR2 SYDVKM. Trimming removed 6 bases at V and 4 bases at J, with 10 bases between. The CDR3 protein is CASSPGDGNTIYF. As DNA, the CDR3 is TGTGCCAGCAGCCCAGGGGACGGAAACACCATATATTTT.

This clone was recorded a few times. The chain employs TRBV5-1 and TRBJ1-1; no clear D. The CDR3 length is 13 residues. From germline, CDR1 is SGHRS and CDR2 YFSETQ. Deletions cut 1 base from V and 0 bases from J, with 4 bases between. This CDR3 is CASSLSLNTEAFF. In DNA form, the CDR3 reads TGCGCCAGCAGCTTGTCCCTGAACACTGAAGCTTTCTTT.

This sequence joins TRBV5-6 and TRBJ2-3; D assignment may be TRBD1 or TRBD2 (5 bases each). Germline V gene sequence: CDR1 SGHDT, CDR2 YYEEEE. V was clipped by 0 bases and J by 6 bases, with 17 bases between them. CDR3 length: 16 residues. The CDR3 protein is CASSLERRQGWDTQYF. CDR3 DNA: TGTGCCAGCAGCTTGGAGAGGAGGCAGGGATGGGATACGCAGTATTTT. Based on the CDR3 plus reference TRBV5-6 and TRBJ2-3, the full variable domain is DAGVTQSPTHLIKTRGQQVTLRCSPKSGHDTVSWYQQALGQGPQFIFQYYEEEERQRGNFPDRFSGHQFPNYSSELNVNALLLGDSALYLCASSLERRQGWDTQYFGPGTRLTVL.

CDR3 protein: CASSLFPGPNTGELFF. CDR3 in DNA: TGCGCCAGCAGCTTGTTCCCAGGGCCCAACACCGGGGAGCTGTTTTTT. This chain uses TRBV5-1 with TRBJ2-2, with D possibly matching TRBD1 (5 bases). The ends were cut back, 1 base at V and 2 bases at J, with 12 bases in the middle. This CDR3 region has 16 residues. Per the germline V gene, CDR1 is SGHRS and CDR2 is YFSETQ. The whole variable domain, remainder taken from reference TRBV5-1 and TRBJ2-2, is KAGVTQTPRYLIKTRGQQVTLSCSPISGHRSVSWYQQTPGQGLQFLFEYFSETQRNKGNFPGRFSGRQFSNSRSEMNVSTLELGDSALYLCASSLFPGPNTGELFFGEGSRLTVL.

The rearrangement uses TRBV5-4 and TRBJ2-6, with a weak D call TRBD2 (5 bases). The CDR3 sequence is 17 residues long. The germline gives CDR1 SGHNT, CDR2 YYREEE (reference sequence). V was clipped by 4 bases and J by 0 bases, with 14 bases between them. The CDR3 DNA reads TGTGCCAGCAGCCTGGTTCCGGGAAGCTCTGGGGCCAACGTCCTGACTTTC. This encodes CASSLVPGSSGANVLTF.

The chain carries TRBV19 and TRBJ2-3; D perhaps matches TRBD2 (6 bases). This CDR3 contains 15 residues. Per germline, CDR1 LNHDA and CDR2 SQIVND (reference sequence). V was cut by 6 bases and J by 0 bases, with 13 bases left in between. In nucleotides, the CDR3 is TGTGCCAGTAGACCGCGCGGGACTAGCACAGATACGCAGTATTTT. Its translation is CASRPRGTSTDTQYF.

This chain uses TRBV7-2 with TRBJ2-1; D may be TRBD2 (5 bases). Trimming shortened V by 2 bases and J by 7 bases, and 12 bases separated the two germline ends. The germline CDR1 and CDR2 sequences are SGHTA and FQGNSA. The CDR3 consists of 14 residues. The CDR3 DNA sequence: TGTGCCAGCAGCTTAACCATTTCGGGGAATGAGCAGTTCTTC. The encoded protein is CASSLTISGNEQFF.

This clone showed up just once. The chain recombines TRBV6-6 with TRBJ1-1; D remains unclear. V gave up 0 bases and J gave up 3 bases, with 5 bases separating them. CDR1 and CDR2 (germline): MNHNY, SVGAGI (reference sequence). This CDR3 contains 13 residues. In DNA, the CDR3 is TGTGCCAGCAGTTACTCGAGGGACACTGAAGCTTTCTTT. This sequence encodes CASSYSRDTEAFF.

The chain links TRBV7-6 to TRBJ2-5, with D perhaps matching TRBD2 (6 bases). This CDR3 has 13 amino acids. CDR1 and CDR2 from the germline V gene are SGHVS and FNYEAQ. The ends were cut back, 4 bases at V and 5 bases at J, with 11 bases in the middle. DNA for the CDR3: TGTGCCAGCAGCTGGGGGGTTGCCGAGACCCAGTACTTC. Translation gives CASSWGVAETQYF.

The chain has TRBV6-1 and TRBJ1-3; TRBD1 matches at 7 bases. The CDR3 runs 15 residues. From germline, CDR1 is MNHNS and CDR2 SASEGT. The ends lost 6 bases at V and 3 bases at J; junction bases unmatched: 8. The CDR3 region is CASRVTGIGGNTIYF. DNA for the CDR3: TGTGCCAGCAGGGTGACAGGGATCGGTGGAAACACCATATATTTT.

The rearrangement links TRBV6-4 to TRBJ2-6; D is unresolved. The germline V gene has CDR1 MRHNA and CDR2 SNTAGT. Trimming took off 4 bases at V and 2 bases at J, with 6 bases between the two ends. The CDR3 length is 14 residues. CDR3 protein: CASSAGPGANVLTF. CDR3 in DNA: TGTGCCAGCAGTGCGGGCCCTGGGGCCAACGTCCTGACTTTC.

The chain links TRBV4-1 to TRBJ1-4, with a tentative D call TRBD1 (6 bases). Per the germline V gene, CDR1 is MGHRA and CDR2 is YSYEKL. This CDR3 has 14 residues. Deletions cut 1 base from V and 8 bases from J, with 11 bases between. The CDR3, as DNA: TGCGCCAGCAGCCAAGGCAGGGGAGGGGAAAAACTGTTTTTT. It specifies CASSQGRGGEKLFF.

This clone came up a few times. The chain is built from TRBV5-4 and TRBJ1-2; 8 nucleotides align to TRBD1. The CDR3 spans 13 residues. V gave up 0 bases and J gave up 7 bases; unmatched junction bases: 2. Germline V gene data show CDR1 as SGHNT and CDR2 as YYREEE (reference sequence). CDR3 in DNA: TGTGCCAGCAGCTTGGTCGGGACAGGTGGCTACACCTTC. This gives the protein CASSLVGTGGYTF.